This TCR beta chain was profiled in a study of blood T cells in healthy people across ages. Study-wide results and caveats: A strong correlation was found between TCR beta diversity and the percentage of naive T cells. Higher diversity, along with more naive CD4+ cells, distinguished long-lived donors from aged donors. TCR beta diversity, measured per million T cells, fell in a roughly linear way with age.

Deletions cut 5 bases from V and 0 bases from J, with 11 bases between. The CDR3 is 15 residues long. Germline CDR1 reads MDHEN; CDR2 reads SYDVKM. Sample-barcoded 5' priming and a J-beta primer mix drove a second PCR of about 7 to 11 cycles. Every sample gave at least 2.5 million paired-end reads containing CDR3. TCRdb passed the 5' RACE reads through MiXCR, listing each CDR3 protein once. The sample consists of hundreds of thousands of distinct CDR3 sequences, 56% of them appearing once. Points on this clonotype: Its antigen is still unknown.

The V gene is TRBV28, the J gene TRBJ2-4; D remains unclear. The TCR originated in a middle-aged man in good health. The material sequenced was blood. The CDR3 nucleotides read TGTGCCAGCAGTCCACACGGGTTAGCCAAAAACATTCAGTACTTC. Its translation is CASSPHGLAKNIQYF.